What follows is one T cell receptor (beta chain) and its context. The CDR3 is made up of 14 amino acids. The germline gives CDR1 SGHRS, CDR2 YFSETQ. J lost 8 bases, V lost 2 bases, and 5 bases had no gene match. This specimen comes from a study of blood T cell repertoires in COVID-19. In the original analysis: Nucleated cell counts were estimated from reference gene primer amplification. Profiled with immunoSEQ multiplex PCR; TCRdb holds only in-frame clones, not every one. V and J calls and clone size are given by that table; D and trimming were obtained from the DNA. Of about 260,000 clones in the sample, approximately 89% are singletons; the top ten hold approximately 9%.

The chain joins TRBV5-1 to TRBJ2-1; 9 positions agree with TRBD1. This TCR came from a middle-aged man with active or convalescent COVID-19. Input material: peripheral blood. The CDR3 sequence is CASSFHRGHDEQFF. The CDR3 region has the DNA TGCGCCAGCAGCTTTCACAGGGGGCACGATGAGCAGTTCTTC.